A single sample gave rise to the 20 T cell receptor beta chains below, sequenced in a study of shared T cell receptors in the human thymus. Profiled with immunoSEQ multiplex PCR; TCRdb holds only in-frame clones, not every one. The table lists almost 550,000 clones, roughly 74% of them singletons. These data also formed part of another study, on human thymus T cells.

The sample was thymocytes. These receptors all stem from a boy in the first two years of life with a congenital heart defect.

This clone appeared once. The V and J genes are TRBV19 and TRBJ2-5; D is undetermined. From germline, CDR1 is LNHDA and CDR2 SQIVND (reference sequence). The CDR3 loop spans 14 amino acids. The V and J ends lost 5 bases and 1 base respectively, with 11 bases between them. Written as DNA, the CDR3 is TGTGCCAGTAGTCCCCCCTGGAGCCAAGAGACCCAGTACTTC. As protein: CASSPPWSQETQYF.

This clone came up a few times. The gene calls are TRBV5-5 and TRBJ2-1, with TRBD2 identical over 11 bases. CDR1 and CDR2 (germline): SGHKS, YYEKEE (reference sequence). This CDR3 comprises 16 residues. V lost 4 bases to trimming and J lost 6 bases; unmatched junction nucleotides: 9. CDR3 sequence: CASSPILAGGSNEQFF. Here the CDR3 DNA reads TGTGCCAGCAGCCCGATCCTAGCGGGAGGATCCAATGAGCAGTTCTTC.

The chain employs TRBV19 and TRBJ1-1; D is perhaps TRBD1 (5 bases). The CDR3 loop spans 16 amino acids. Germline CDR1 reads LNHDA; CDR2 reads SQIVND (reference sequence). V was trimmed by 1 base and J by 3 bases, leaving 15 bases between them. In DNA form, the CDR3 reads TGTGCCAGTAGTATAGTCCACGATCGGGGGGACACTGAAGCTTTCTTT. It is translated as CASSIVHDRGDTEAFF. Looking up the rest from reference TRBV19 and TRBJ1-1 gives the full variable domain: DGGITQSPKYLFRKEGQNVTLSCEQNLNHDAMYWYRQDPGQGLRLIYYSQIVNDFQKGDIAEGYSVSREKKESFPLTVTSAQKNPTAFYLCASSIVHDRGDTEAFFGQGTRLTVV.

The chain couples TRBV19 to TRBJ2-5, with D maybe TRBD1 (6 bases). Germline lookup yields CDR1 LNHDA and CDR2 SQIVND (reference sequence). The ends were cut back, 6 bases at V and 6 bases at J, with 17 bases in the middle. CDR3 length equals 14 residues. CDR3 DNA: TGTGCCAGTAGCCCTCGACAGGCCGGGAAGACCCAGTACTTC. It encodes CASSPRQAGKTQYF.

V and J are TRBV9 and TRBJ2-2, with 10 bases matching TRBD2. CDR1 is SGDLS, CDR2 YYNGEE, per germline. V lost 0 bases to trimming and J lost 5 bases; unmatched junction nucleotides: 7. The CDR3 runs 17 residues. DNA for the CDR3: TGTGCCAGCAGCGTAGACCCTAGCGGGAGTTGGACCGGGGAGCTGTTTTTT. Its protein product is CASSVDPSGSWTGELFF.

The table lists this clone with a few counts. The V call is TRBV7-6, the J call TRBJ2-5; 9 nucleotides agree with TRBD1. Per germline, CDR1 SGHVS and CDR2 FNYEAQ. Unmatched junction bases numbered 9, after V lost 5 bases and J lost 2 bases. The CDR3 has 16 amino acids. CDR3 protein: CASSPKQGAGQETQYF. CDR3 bases: TGTGCCAGCAGCCCGAAACAGGGGGCGGGGCAAGAGACCCAGTACTTC. The variable domain in full, completed from reference TRBV7-6 and TRBJ2-5, reads GAGVSQSPRYKVTKRGQDVALRCDPISGHVSLYWYRQALGQGPEFLTYFNYEAQQDKSGLPNDRFSAERPEGSISTLTIQRTEQRDSAMYRCASSPKQGAGQETQYFGPGTRLLVL.

The CDR3 loop is CASSQRLAGGRNEQYF. The DNA of the CDR3 is TGTGCCAGCAGCCAACGACTAGCGGGAGGGAGGAACGAGCAGTACTTC. V and J are TRBV7-7 and TRBJ2-7; 14 bases are shared with TRBD2. V lost 5 bases and J lost 5; bases outside the gene matches: 8. Germline CDR1 and CDR2: SSHAT and FNYEAQ (reference sequence). The CDR3 has 16 amino acids.

This chain joins TRBV6-1 and TRBJ2-7; TRBD1 aligns across 7 bases. Per germline, CDR1 MNHNS and CDR2 SASEGT. This CDR3 spans 13 amino acids. Unmatched junction bases numbered 4, after V lost 6 bases and J lost 2 bases. CDR3 in DNA: TGTGCCAGCAGAGCTACAGGGGCCTACGAGCAGTACTTC. It yields the protein CASRATGAYEQYF.

J is TRBJ2-1 and V is TRBV5-6, with 12 bases that match TRBD2. V was pared by 1 base and J by 8 bases, with 7 bases of the junction left unmatched. The CDR3 extends over 16 amino acids. Germline V CDR1 and CDR2: SGHDT, YYEEEE. The CDR3 region is CASSLSPTSGSDEQFF. CDR3 DNA sequence: TGTGCCAGCAGCTTGTCCCCGACTAGCGGGAGCGATGAGCAGTTCTTC.

In regard to this clone: The sample holds other DNA sequences that translate to the same CDR3. The gene calls are TRBV27 and TRBJ2-2; no firm D call. CDR3 length equals 12 residues. V lost 5 bases and J 3 bases, leaving 4 bases between the germline ends. The germline V gene encodes CDR1 MNHEY and CDR2 SMNVEV (reference sequence). CDR3 region: CASSPDTGELFF. CDR3 sequence (DNA): TGTGCCAGCAGTCCTGACACCGGGGAGCTGTTTTTT.

This clone turned up a few times. The J gene is TRBJ2-2, the V gene TRBV7-2; TRBD1 agrees at 7 bases. The trim removed 11 bases at V and 4 bases at J, leaving 10 bases unmatched. Germline-derived CDR1 and CDR2 are SGHTA and FQGNSA. The CDR3 covers 14 residues. CDR3 residues: CADKDRAGTGELFF. The CDR3 DNA follows: TGTGCCGACAAAGACAGGGCGGGCACCGGGGAGCTGTTTTTT. Using reference TRBV7-2 and TRBJ2-2 for the parts outside the CDR3, the full variable domain is GAGVSQSPSNKVTEKGKDVELRCDPISGHTALYWYRQSLGQGLEFLIYFQGNSAPDKSGLPSDRFSAERTGGSVSTLTIQRTQQEDSAVYLCADKDRAGTGELFFGEGSRLTVL.

The rearrangement uses TRBV27 and TRBJ2-2; TRBD1 matches at 7 bases. CDR3 length: 14 residues. Germline V gives CDR1 MNHEY, CDR2 SMNVEV (reference sequence). With 7 bases clipped from V and 5 bases from J, the junction kept 7 bases outside the gene matches. In DNA form, the CDR3 reads TGTGCCAGCAAGGGCAGGGGGTGGACCGGGGAGCTGTTTTTT. Translated: CASKGRGWTGELFF.

The chain couples TRBV30 to TRBJ1-2; a possible D gene is TRBD1 (5 bases). Trimming removed 4 bases at V and 4 bases at J, with 19 bases between. This CDR3 is built from 15 residues. From germline, CDR1 is GTSNPN and CDR2 SVGIG (reference sequence). In DNA form, the CDR3 reads TGTGCCTGGACCGAGGGCGGGGGTGTAGTCTATGGCTACACCTTC. Its translation: CAWTEGGGVVYGYTF.

This clone was counted only a few times. V gene TRBV7-6 combines with J gene TRBJ1-2; TRBD1 matches 7 bases. The CDR3 has 12 amino acids. After removal of 5 bases from V and 6 bases from J, the junction contained 3 bases not matched to a gene. The V gene's germline CDR1 is SGHVS and CDR2 FNYEAQ. This chain's CDR3 is CASSHGQDGYTF. In DNA form, the CDR3 reads TGTGCCAGCAGCCACGGACAGGATGGCTACACCTTC.

The rearrangement uses TRBV7-8 and TRBJ2-7, with TRBD1 matching 8 bases. Germline CDR1 reads SGHVS; CDR2 reads FQNEAQ. V shed 5 bases and J 2 bases; nucleotides not matched to a gene: 17. The CDR3 consists of 18 residues. The CDR3: CASSPGQGDFLRAYEQYF. The CDR3 DNA reads as TGTGCCAGCAGCCCCGGACAGGGAGACTTTTTACGTGCCTACGAGCAGTACTTC.

A few counts support this clone. J is TRBJ2-3 and V is TRBV29-1; the D is unclear. The CDR3 spans 16 residues. CDR1 SQVTM and CDR2 ANQGSEA come from the germline V gene. V dropped 0 bases and J dropped 0 bases, with 13 bases sitting between them. In DNA form, the CDR3 reads TGCAGCGTTGAAGATCGAGGCGGTTCTAGCACAGATACGCAGTATTTT. It encodes CSVEDRGGSSTDTQYF.

The V call is TRBV29-1, the J call TRBJ2-5, with a tentative D call TRBD1 (7 bases). The end of the DNA is better explained by TRBJ2-7, so the J call may be wrong. CDR3 size: 15 residues. Looked up from germline, CDR1 is SQVTM and CDR2 is ANQGSEA. CDR3 DNA: TGCAGCGTTACCCAGGGGGGCCGGTTCTCCTACGAGCAGTACTTC. It codes for CSVTQGGRFSYEQYF.

The chain uses TRBV4-3 and TRBJ2-1; TRBD1 might be the D (6 bases). Germline CDR1 LGHNA, CDR2 YSLEER. The CDR3 extends over 20 amino acids. V was pared by 3 bases and J by 4 bases, with 28 bases between. The CDR3 DNA sequence: TGCGCCAGCAGCCAGAGCCCTCTGACAGGCCTACTACCCTATTACAATGAGCAGTTCTTC. Translated, it gives CASSQSPLTGLLPYYNEQFF.

This clone was seen a few times. This rearrangement joins TRBV7-9 to TRBJ1-5; 8 bases map to TRBD1. The J segment lost 3 bases and the V segment lost 5 bases, leaving 6 bases of the junction unmatched. The CDR3 length is 15 residues. Germline values: CDR1 SEHNR, CDR2 FQNEAQ (reference sequence). CDR3 region: CASSHGQGPNQPQHF. CDR3 DNA sequence: TGTGCCAGCAGCCACGGACAGGGCCCCAATCAGCCCCAGCATTTT.

V gene TRBV11-2 combines with J gene TRBJ2-3; D gene uncertain. The germline V gene encodes CDR1 SGHAT and CDR2 FQNNGV. This CDR3 has 14 residues. Between the trimmed V and J ends, which lost 0 bases and 6 bases, there was a span of 10 bases. Here the CDR3 DNA reads TGTGCCAGCAGCTTAGATTCCCTGTCGGATACGCAGTATTTT. Amino acid sequence: CASSLDSLSDTQYF. The full variable domain, its missing parts supplied by reference TRBV11-2 and TRBJ2-3, is EAGVAQSPRYKIIEKRQSVAFWCNPISGHATLYWYQQILGQGPKLLIQFQNNGVVDDSQLPKDRFSAERLKGVDSTLKIQPAKLEDSAVYLCASSLDSLSDTQYFGPGTRLTVL.